Below are 14 T cell receptor beta chains sequenced from a single sample in a study of T-cell reconstitution after alpha-beta-depleted transplantation in children. Unique molecular identifiers were used to barcode this TCRbeta library. TCRdb independently ran MiXCR on the PCR reads; one entry per CDR3 protein. The data show 230,000 or so distinct CDR3 sequences, 9.7% seen once. The sequenced sample was PBMCs from the stem cell graft donor, obtained from the stem cell graft. The receptors were sampled from a human donor who donated a stem cell graft to a child with SCID.

This clonotype was seen many times. The chain joins TRBV3-1 to TRBJ1-4; perhaps TRBD1 as D (6 bases). This CDR3 region has 20 residues. Trimming took off 1 base at V and 0 bases at J, with 21 bases between the two ends. Germline CDR1 and CDR2: LGHDT and YNNKEL (reference sequence). CDR3 residues: CASSQGTAELKAATNEKLFF. Written as DNA, the CDR3 is TGTGCCAGCAGCCAAGGGACAGCTGAACTGAAAGCGGCAACTAATGAAAAACTGTTTTTT.

The chain couples TRBV20-1 to TRBJ2-5, with D perhaps TRBD1 or TRBD2 (5 bases each). This CDR3 has 15 residues. Germline lookup yields CDR1 DFQATT and CDR2 SNEGSKA (reference sequence). Trimming removed 7 bases at V and 5 bases at J, with 23 bases between. The CDR3 DNA follows: TGCAGTGTCACACCCGGGACGGACTTTCTGGAGACCCAGTACTTC. This codes for CSVTPGTDFLETQYF.

This clonotype has ten or more counts. J is TRBJ1-2 and V is TRBV12-3 or TRBV12-4, with D possibly TRBD1 on 5 matching bases. Between the trimmed V and J ends, which lost 3 bases and 4 bases, there was a span of 15 bases. The CDR3 is made up of 15 amino acids. This chain's CDR3 is CASSFAGRALYGYTF. The CDR3 nucleotides are TGTGCCAGCAGTTTTGCGGGCAGGGCCCTCTATGGCTACACCTTC.

Of note for this clonotype: A single base separates this from a much larger clone, so it may be a read error. V gene TRBV28 combines with J gene TRBJ1-5; D not resolved. The germline V gene has CDR1 MDHEN and CDR2 SYDVKM. CDR3 length equals 14 residues. Trimming removed 2 bases at V and 10 bases at J, with 15 bases between. Here the CDR3 DNA reads TGTGCCAGCAGTTTAGGGCAGGTTCCAAACCCCCAGCATTTT. This translates into CASSLGQVPNPQHF.

This clonotype was counted at least ten times. This chain uses TRBV24-1 with TRBJ2-2; 8 positions match TRBD1. Germline V lookup: CDR1 KGHDR, CDR2 SFDVKD. With V trimmed by 4 bases and J by 3 bases, 3 bases remained unmatched. The CDR3 totals 15 residues. The CDR3 DNA sequence: TGTGCCACCAGTGACCCGGACAGGGACACCGGGGAGCTGTTTTTT. Translated, it gives CATSDPDRDTGELFF.

In this sample, this clonotype turned up many times. The chain links TRBV7-9 to TRBJ2-7; D may be TRBD1 (5 bases). V lost 1 base and J 2 bases, leaving 6 bases between the germline ends. Germline-derived CDR1 and CDR2 are SEHNR and FQNEAQ (reference sequence). This CDR3 is 13 amino acids long. CDR3 sequence reads: CASSLEGPYEQYF. The DNA of the CDR3 is TGTGCCAGCAGCTTAGAGGGGCCCTACGAGCAGTACTTC. Full variable domain (rest looked up from reference TRBV7-9 and TRBJ2-7): DTGVSQNPRHKITKRGQNVTFRCDPISEHNRLYWYRQTLGQGPEFLTYFQNEAQLEKSRLLSDRFSAERPKGSFSTLEIQRTEQGDSAMYLCASSLEGPYEQYFGPGTRLTVT.

This clonotype appeared many times. This rearrangement joins TRBV15 to TRBJ2-3, with D tentatively TRBD2 (6 bases). Germline lookup yields CDR1 LNHNV and CDR2 YYDKDF (reference sequence). The CDR3 extends over 14 amino acids. Trimming pared 4 bases from V and 4 bases from J, leaving 12 bases between. Here the CDR3 DNA reads TGTGCCACCAGCAAGCAGGGAGGATCAGATACGCAGTATTTT. Its translation is CATSKQGGSDTQYF.

The J gene is TRBJ1-4, the V gene TRBV11-2; D remains unclear. This CDR3 is built from 17 residues. CDR1 is SGHAT, CDR2 FQNNGV, per germline. Trimming pared 0 bases from V and 2 bases from J, leaving 13 bases between. The CDR3 DNA sequence: TGTGCCAGCAGCTTAGAAGACACGAGGGTGACTAATGAAAAACTGTTTTTT. Protein sequence: CASSLEDTRVTNEKLFF.

This clonotype was observed many times. V and J are TRBV5-1 and TRBJ2-7, with 11 bases fitting TRBD1. J lost 6 bases, V lost 4 bases, and 6 bases had no gene match. CDR3 size: 14 residues. The germline V gene has CDR1 SGHRS and CDR2 YFSETQ. For the CDR3, the DNA is TGCGCCAGCAGCCCGGACAGGGGGCGGGCCGAGCAGTACTTC. This translates into CASSPDRGRAEQYF. The entire variable domain, with the rest obtained from reference TRBV5-1 and TRBJ2-7, is as follows: KAGVTQTPRYLIKTRGQQVTLSCSPISGHRSVSWYQQTPGQGLQFLFEYFSETQRNKGNFPGRFSGRQFSNSRSEMNVSTLELGDSALYLCASSPDRGRAEQYFGPGTRLTVT.

This clonotype was seen at least ten times. The gene calls are TRBV5-1 and TRBJ1-5; 7 nucleotides line up with TRBD1. V shed 0 bases and J 4 bases; nucleotides not matched to a gene: 4. The CDR3 spans 15 residues. CDR1 and CDR2 (germline): SGHRS, YFSETQ. In nucleotides, the CDR3 is TGCGCCAGCAGCTTGGAGTCAGGGGGAAATCAGCCCCAGCATTTT. This translates into CASSLESGGNQPQHF.

This clonotype showed up many times. This chain uses TRBV6-5 with TRBJ1-1; tentative D call: TRBD1 (5 bases). The germline V and J ends were trimmed by 10 bases and 4 bases, with 13 bases remaining between them. This CDR3 has 12 residues. Germline assignment: CDR1 MNHEY and CDR2 SVGAGI. CDR3 sequence: CATWRGVTEAFF. DNA of the CDR3: TGTGCCACGTGGAGAGGGGTCACTGAAGCTTTCTTT.

This clonotype was found many times. The rearrangement uses TRBV28 and TRBJ1-1, with 7 bases aligning to TRBD1. Germline assignment: CDR1 MDHEN and CDR2 SYDVKM. V lost 6 bases and J lost 0; bases outside the gene matches: 10. The CDR3 extends over 16 amino acids. CDR3 nucleotides: TGTGCCAGCAGAGACACCCCGGGACAGATGAACACTGAAGCTTTCTTT. Amino acid sequence: CASRDTPGQMNTEAFF.

Many counts were recorded for this clonotype. This chain uses TRBV12-3 or TRBV12-4 with TRBJ1-1; D is perhaps TRBD1 (5 bases). V was trimmed by 6 bases and J by 5 bases, leaving 13 bases between them. CDR3 length: 13 amino acids. Here the CDR3 DNA reads TGTGCCAGCAGACAAACAGGCAGGACTGAAGCTTTCTTT. It translates to CASRQTGRTEAFF.

This clonotype was seen ten or more times. The chain joins TRBV6-1 to TRBJ2-1, with 7 bases fitting TRBD2. Trimming removed 6 bases from V and 4 bases from J; junction bases left unmatched: 6. Germline CDR1 MNHNS, CDR2 SASEGT. This CDR3 spans 14 amino acids. DNA for the CDR3: TGTGCCAGCAGGGATTTGGGGGGGTACAATGAGCAGTTCTTC. Its protein is CASRDLGGYNEQFF.